This TCR beta chain was captured by sequencing in a study of blood T cell repertoires in COVID-19. In the study overall: Specimens from acute and convalescent COVID-19 originated in the United States, Italy and Spain. The cDNA or gDNA used as material had been derived from T cells, B-cell-depleted T cells, or PBMCs.

In regard to this clone: Other DNA variants within this sample encode the same CDR3.

The CDR3 is 15 residues long. V was trimmed by 0 bases and J by 1 base, leaving 7 bases between them. CDR1 is SNHLY and CDR2 is FYNNEI in the germline V gene. In the original processing: From reference gene primer amplification, estimates of nucleated cell counts were derived. Sequenced by immunoSEQ multiplex PCR; TCRdb stores in-frame clones only, minus some. The V and J calls and clone size were taken over from that table, and D and trimming were inferred from the DNA. The profile shows roughly 62,000 clones, about 80% of them singletons. The source of this sequence is a man aged 55 to 70 with acute or convalescent COVID-19. The chain carries TRBV2 and TRBJ1-5; D is ambiguous. Sequenced input: peripheral blood. CDR3 sequence (DNA): TGTGCCAGCAGTGAAGCGGCAATCAGCAATCAGCCCCAGCATTTT. It encodes CASSEAAISNQPQHF.